The 18 T cell receptor beta chains below were found in one sample sequenced in a study of blood T cells in healthy people across ages. Sample-barcoded 5' priming and a J-beta primer mix drove a second PCR of roughly 7 to 11 cycles. TCRdb analysed the 5' RACE reads with MiXCR anew, one entry per CDR3 protein. The repertoire holds roughly 800,000 distinct CDR3 sequences, with roughly 64% as singletons. Sequenced material: blood. The receptors were gathered from a man aged 25-45 years in good health.

The CDR3 DNA sequence: TGCGCCAGCAGCTCCTCGATTCTGAGCGGGGGGATAACCTACGAGCAGTACTTC. Encoded protein: CASSSSILSGGITYEQYF. The V call is TRBV5-1, the J call TRBJ2-7; TRBD2 matches at 9 bases. Trimming at V came to 3 bases and at J to 2 bases, leaving 15 bases not matched to a gene. Germline V gene lookup returns CDR1 SGHRS and CDR2 YFSETQ. The CDR3 has 18 amino acids.

This clonotype has ten or more counts. This chain joins TRBV6-6 and TRBJ1-1; D gene uncertain. The germline gives CDR1 MNHNY, CDR2 SVGAGI (reference sequence). Trimming stripped 1 base from V and 8 bases from J, with 5 bases between. The CDR3 is 11 amino acids. The CDR3 DNA is TGTGCCAGCAGTTACTTTCAGGAAGCTTTCTTT. Translation: CASSYFQEAFF.

The J gene is TRBJ2-5, the V gene TRBV4-2, with 12 positions matching TRBD1. Trimming cost V 0 bases and J 11 bases; bases outside gene matches: 10. The germline V gene encodes CDR1 LGHNA and CDR2 YNFKEQ. CDR3 size: 16 residues. Here the CDR3 reads CASSQEEGQGAGEQYF. For the CDR3, the DNA is TGTGCCAGCAGCCAAGAAGAGGGACAGGGGGCAGGGGAGCAGTACTTC.

The rearrangement uses TRBV6-6 and TRBJ1-1; D is undetermined. Germline CDR1 MNHNY, CDR2 SVGAGI (reference sequence). The V and J ends lost 2 bases and 8 bases respectively, with 12 bases between them. The CDR3 consists of 13 residues. The CDR3 DNA reads TGTGCCAGCAGTTACCTGGTTCCGGAAGAAGCTTTCTTT. Protein: CASSYLVPEEAFF.

The chain joins TRBV5-1 to TRBJ2-4; a weak D match, TRBD1 (7 bases). The end of the DNA is better explained by TRBJ2-7, so the J call may be wrong. The CDR3 has 14 amino acids. CDR1 and CDR2 from the germline V gene are SGHRS and YFSETQ. The DNA of the CDR3 is TGCGCCAGCAGCCCAGGGGGGCAAAACTACGAGCAGTACTTC. Residues: CASSPGGQNYEQYF.

This chain connects TRBV24-1 to TRBJ1-1, with a tentative D call TRBD1 (5 bases). V was cut by 8 bases and J by 5 bases, with 11 bases left in between. Per germline, CDR1 KGHDR and CDR2 SFDVKD. This CDR3 has 12 residues. The CDR3 bases are TGTGCCACCACCGACGGGGGTACTGAAGCTTTCTTT. This encodes CATTDGGTEAFF.

The chain links TRBV27 to TRBJ2-5, with 9 nucleotides matching TRBD1. The CDR3 loop spans 15 amino acids. Trimming at V came to 7 bases and at J to 11 bases, leaving 17 bases not matched to a gene. Germline V CDR1 and CDR2: MNHEY, SMNVEV (reference sequence). The CDR3 region has the DNA TGTGCCAGCACCGCAGGGACAGGGCCTTTCAATGAGCAGTACTTC. It translates to CASTAGTGPFNEQYF.

As to this clonotype: A junction boundary mismatches the germline segment, possibly from a read error. This chain uses TRBV3-1 with TRBJ2-6; no clear D. CDR3 length equals 14 residues. Germline values: CDR1 LGHDT, CDR2 YNNKEL (reference sequence). CDR3 protein: CAGSPISGANVLTF. As DNA, the CDR3 is TGTGCCGGCAGCCCAATCTCTGGGGCCAACGTCCTGACTTTC.

The chain is built from TRBV5-1 and TRBJ2-5, with unresolved D. Germline CDR1 SGHRS, CDR2 YFSETQ. This CDR3 is built from 13 residues. Between the trimmed V and J ends, which lost 4 bases and 4 bases, there was a span of 11 bases. The CDR3 spells CASSRHSGETQYF. The CDR3, as DNA: TGCGCCAGCAGCAGACACTCGGGAGAGACCCAGTACTTC.

This clonotype was found a few times. This chain links TRBV28 with TRBJ2-7; maybe TRBD2 (6 bases). V lost 7 bases, J lost 4 bases, and 17 bases lay in between. CDR3 size: 14 residues. Germline-derived CDR1 and CDR2 are MDHEN and SYDVKM. The CDR3 DNA sequence: TGTGCCAGCATCCCCAATGGGACTCCGTACGAGCAGTACTTC. Protein sequence: CASIPNGTPYEQYF.

CDR3 sequence: CASSQSDGNEQFF. Here the CDR3 DNA reads TGTGCCAGCAGCCAATCCGACGGCAATGAGCAGTTCTTC. The chain combines TRBV3-1 with TRBJ2-1; D is unresolved. V shed 2 bases and J shed 6 bases, with 8 bases lying between them. Germline loops: CDR1 LGHDT, CDR2 YNNKEL (reference sequence). CDR3 length: 13 amino acids.

This clonotype has just a few counts. The chain is built from TRBV29-1 and TRBJ2-7; 9 bases are shared with TRBD1. Per germline, CDR1 SQVTM and CDR2 ANQGSEA. V was pared by 4 bases and J by 5 bases, with 3 bases of the junction left unmatched. The CDR3 consists of 12 residues. Written as DNA, the CDR3 is TGCAGCGTTGGGACAGGGGTCCACGAGCAGTACTTC. Encoded protein: CSVGTGVHEQYF.

V gene TRBV5-6 combines with J gene TRBJ2-1; TRBD2 matches 8 bases. Germline V gene sequence: CDR1 SGHDT, CDR2 YYEEEE. The V segment lost 4 bases and the J segment 10 bases; nucleotides outside the gene matches: 7. The CDR3 is made up of 13 amino acids. Here the CDR3 DNA reads TGTGCCAGCAGCCAGACATTAGCGGGAGAGCAGTTCTTC. Translating gives CASSQTLAGEQFF.

The chain couples TRBV25-1 to TRBJ1-2; D gene ambiguous. The CDR3 contains 13 residues. Germline lookup yields CDR1 MGHDK and CDR2 SYGVNS. V lost 1 base and J 6 bases, leaving 9 bases between the germline ends. CDR3 amino acids: CASSESWEDGYTF. The DNA of the CDR3 is TGTGCCAGCAGTGAATCTTGGGAGGATGGCTACACCTTC.

V is TRBV6-2 or TRBV6-3 and J is TRBJ2-7; D might be TRBD1 (5 bases). The CDR3 is made up of 14 amino acids. Per the germline V gene, CDR1 is MNHEY and CDR2 is SVGEGT. V was trimmed by 8 bases and J by 4 bases, leaving 18 bases between them. In DNA form, the CDR3 reads TGTGCCAGCGGACAACCGGGTTACCCTTACGAGCAGTACTTC. As protein: CASGQPGYPYEQYF.

The rearrangement links TRBV25-1 to TRBJ1-1, with a tentative D call TRBD1 (5 bases). With 5 bases removed from V and 8 bases from J, the gap between germline ends came to 15 bases. This CDR3 has 13 amino acids. Germline assignment: CDR1 MGHDK and CDR2 SYGVNS. CDR3 sequence reads: CASSIGGGLEAFF. The CDR3 nucleotides are TGTGCCAGCAGTATTGGGGGAGGTCTAGAAGCTTTCTTT. The complete variable domain, with remaining parts taken from reference TRBV25-1 and TRBJ1-1, reads EADIYQTPRYLVIGTGKKITLECSQTMGHDKMYWYQQDPGMELHLIHYSYGVNSTEKGDLSSESTVSRIRTEHFPLTLESARPSHTSQYLCASSIGGGLEAFFGQGTRLTVV.

This clonotype has a handful of counts. This rearrangement joins TRBV6-1 to TRBJ2-5, with D unresolved. This CDR3 spans 13 amino acids. Germline V gene lookup returns CDR1 MNHNS and CDR2 SASEGT. Trimming removed 8 bases at V and 2 bases at J, with 12 bases between. CDR3 sequence: CASRHRGQETQYF. The CDR3 region has the DNA TGTGCCAGCCGCCACCGTGGTCAAGAGACCCAGTACTTC.

This chain joins TRBV7-2 and TRBJ2-6, with D perhaps matching TRBD1 or TRBD2 (6 bases each). The CDR3 loop spans 15 amino acids. V lost 3 bases and J 2 bases, leaving 8 bases between the germline ends. Germline CDR1 reads SGHTA; CDR2 reads FQGNSA. DNA of the CDR3: TGTGCCAGCAGCTTGGGGGGCCCTGGGGCCAACGTCCTGACTTTC. This translates into CASSLGGPGANVLTF.